The clone carrying this T cell receptor beta chain was observed a handful of times. Seattle-derived patients entered the study during active infection and were followed longitudinally. V shed 3 bases and J 8 bases; nucleotides not matched to a gene: 7. CDR1 is SGHRS, CDR2 YFSETQ, per germline. The CDR3 has 14 residues. The data belong to a study of blood T cell repertoires in COVID-19. Study information: T cells, B-cell-depleted T cells, or PBMCs supplied cDNA or gDNA.

Produced via immunoSEQ multiplex PCR; TCRdb's table is partial and in-frame only. The profile covers about 180,000 clones, with about 81% appearing a single time and roughly 10% taken by the ten largest. This sequence joins TRBV5-1 and TRBJ1-4; 7 positions agree with TRBD1. The sample comprised peripheral blood. The receptor comes from an elderly woman with COVID-19, enrolled during active disease. Here the CDR3 reads CASSSRGFEEKLFF. Here the CDR3 DNA reads TGCGCCAGCAGCTCCAGGGGGTTCGAAGAAAAACTGTTTTTT.